This T cell receptor beta chain was sequenced for a study of OX40 agonist ivuxolimab in advanced cancers. Study details: Enrolled patients in dose escalation had cancers that were hepatocellular carcinoma, melanoma, renal cell or head and neck cancer. The study's findings and limits: CD8+ T cells showed, on average, more clonal expansion than CD4+ cells. Low normalized T-cell clonal expansion was additionally recorded for some nonresponders.

Libraries were prepared by immunoSEQ multiplex PCR; TCRdb keeps only in-frame clonotypes and omits some of them. The table records about 40,000 clones, roughly 88% of them present only once. Drawing of blood for sampling happened at baseline, at cycle 4 day 1, and at cycle 7 day 1. V was clipped by 2 bases and J by 3 bases, with 22 bases between them. The CDR3 contains 18 residues. CDR1 and CDR2 from the germline V gene are LGHNT and FRNRAP. Regarding this clone: Its antigen is unidentified.

Sequencing was performed on CD4+ or CD8+ T cells sorted from blood, taken in a trial of the OX40 agonist ivuxolimab. This chain connects TRBV12-5 to TRBJ1-2; maybe TRBD1 (5 bases). The TCR was taken from an adult with an advanced solid tumor such as melanoma, head and neck, liver or kidney cancer. This CDR3 reads CASGLSPLRAGYDYGYTF. CDR3 DNA sequence: TGTGCTAGTGGTTTGTCCCCCCTGAGGGCAGGGTACGACTATGGCTACACCTTC.